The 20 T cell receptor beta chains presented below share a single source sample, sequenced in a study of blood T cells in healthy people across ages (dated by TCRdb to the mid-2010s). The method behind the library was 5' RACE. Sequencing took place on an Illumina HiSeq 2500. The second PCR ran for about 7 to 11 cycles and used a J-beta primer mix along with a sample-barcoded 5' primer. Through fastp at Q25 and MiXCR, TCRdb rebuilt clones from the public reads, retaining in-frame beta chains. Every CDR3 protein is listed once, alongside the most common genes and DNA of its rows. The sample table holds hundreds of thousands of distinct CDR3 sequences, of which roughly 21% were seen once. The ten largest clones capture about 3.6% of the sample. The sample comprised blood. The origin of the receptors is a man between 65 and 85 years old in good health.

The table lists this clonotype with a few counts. The CDR3 bases are TGTGCCAGCAGTCGACAGGACTCTAGGCTGTTTTTT. Amino acid sequence: CASSRQDSRLFF. The rearrangement uses TRBV6-5 and TRBJ1-4, with D possibly TRBD1 on 6 matching bases. Trimming left V 5 bases short and J 14 bases short, with 15 bases between. Per the germline V gene, CDR1 is MNHEY and CDR2 is SVGAGI. The CDR3 length is 12 residues.

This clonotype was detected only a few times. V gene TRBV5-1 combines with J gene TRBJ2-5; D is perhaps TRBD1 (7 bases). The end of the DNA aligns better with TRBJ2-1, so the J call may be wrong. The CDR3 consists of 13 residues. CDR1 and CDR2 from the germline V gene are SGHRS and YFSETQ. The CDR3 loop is CASSFGQGGEQFF. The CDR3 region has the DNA TGCGCCAGCAGCTTTGGCCAGGGGGGTGAGCAGTTCTTC.

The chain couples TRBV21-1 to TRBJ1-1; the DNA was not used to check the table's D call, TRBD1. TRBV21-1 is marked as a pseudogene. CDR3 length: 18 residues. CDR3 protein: CASSKGWTGDRPDTEAFF. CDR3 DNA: TGTGCCAGCAGCAAAGGGTGGACAGGGGACCGCCCGGACACTGAAGCTTTCTTT.

The CDR3 is CASSHATGTGAEGYTF. The CDR3 coding sequence is TGTGCCAGCAGCCATGCGACCGGGACAGGGGCAGAGGGCTACACCTTC. V and J are TRBV3-1 and TRBJ1-2; TRBD1 matches 10 bases. This CDR3 comprises 16 residues. Germline CDR1 LGHDT, CDR2 YNNKEL (reference sequence). J gave up 8 bases and V 3 bases, and 12 bases lay outside the gene matches.

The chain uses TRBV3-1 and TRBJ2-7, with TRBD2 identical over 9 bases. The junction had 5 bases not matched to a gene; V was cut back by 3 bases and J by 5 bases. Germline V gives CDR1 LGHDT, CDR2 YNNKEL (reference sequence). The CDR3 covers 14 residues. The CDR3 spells CASSHLAGVHEQYF. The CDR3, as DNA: TGTGCCAGCAGCCATTTAGCGGGAGTCCACGAGCAGTACTTC.

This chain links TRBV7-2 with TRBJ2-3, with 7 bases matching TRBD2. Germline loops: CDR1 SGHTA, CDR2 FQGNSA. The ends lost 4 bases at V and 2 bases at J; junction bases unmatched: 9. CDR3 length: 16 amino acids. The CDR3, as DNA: TGTGCCAGCAGCTACTCTAGCGGAGCCGTCACAGATACGCAGTATTTT. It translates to CASSYSSGAVTDTQYF.

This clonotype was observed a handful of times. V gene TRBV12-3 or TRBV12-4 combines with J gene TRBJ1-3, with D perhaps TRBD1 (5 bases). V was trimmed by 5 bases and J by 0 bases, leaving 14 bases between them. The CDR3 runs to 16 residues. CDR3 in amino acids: CASSGGIIFSGNTIYF. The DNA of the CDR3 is TGTGCCAGCAGTGGGGGTATAATCTTCTCTGGAAACACCATATATTTT.

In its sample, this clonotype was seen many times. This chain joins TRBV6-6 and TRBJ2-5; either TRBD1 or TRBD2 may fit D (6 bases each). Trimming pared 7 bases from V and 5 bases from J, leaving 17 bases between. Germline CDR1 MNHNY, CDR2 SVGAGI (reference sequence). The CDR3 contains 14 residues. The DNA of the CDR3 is TGTGCCAGCACTACTTTTGGGGGGCGGGAGACCCAGTACTTC. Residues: CASTTFGGRETQYF.

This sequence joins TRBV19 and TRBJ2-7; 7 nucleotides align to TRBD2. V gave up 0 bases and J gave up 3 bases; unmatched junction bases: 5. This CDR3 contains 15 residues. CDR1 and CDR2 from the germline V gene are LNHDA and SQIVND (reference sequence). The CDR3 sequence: CASSIDEGLLYEQYF. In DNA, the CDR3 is TGTGCCAGTAGTATAGATGAGGGACTACTCTACGAGCAGTACTTC.

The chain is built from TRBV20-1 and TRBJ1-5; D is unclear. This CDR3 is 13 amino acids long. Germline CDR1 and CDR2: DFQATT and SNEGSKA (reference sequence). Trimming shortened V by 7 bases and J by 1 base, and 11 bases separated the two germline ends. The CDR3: CSVRRGSNQPQHF. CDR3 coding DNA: TGCAGTGTGAGACGGGGAAGCAATCAGCCCCAGCATTTT.

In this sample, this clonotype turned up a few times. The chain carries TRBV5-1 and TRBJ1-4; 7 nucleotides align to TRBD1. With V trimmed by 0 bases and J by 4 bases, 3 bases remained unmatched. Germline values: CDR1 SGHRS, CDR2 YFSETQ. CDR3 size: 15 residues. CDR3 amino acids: CASSLGDRDNEKLFF. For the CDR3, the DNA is TGCGCCAGCAGCTTGGGGGACAGAGATAATGAAAAACTGTTTTTT.

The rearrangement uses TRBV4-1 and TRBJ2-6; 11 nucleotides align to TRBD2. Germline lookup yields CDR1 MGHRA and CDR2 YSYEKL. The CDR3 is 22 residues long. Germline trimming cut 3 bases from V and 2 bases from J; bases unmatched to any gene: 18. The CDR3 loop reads CASSQDLLLAGGSSPGANVLTF. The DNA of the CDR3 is TGCGCCAGCAGCCAGGACCTCCTCCTAGCGGGAGGATCCTCCCCTGGGGCCAACGTCCTGACTTTC.

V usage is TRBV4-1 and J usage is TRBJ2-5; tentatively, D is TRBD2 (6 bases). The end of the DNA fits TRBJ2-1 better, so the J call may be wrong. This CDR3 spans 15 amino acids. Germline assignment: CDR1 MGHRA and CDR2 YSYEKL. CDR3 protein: CASSLSLGLYNEQFF. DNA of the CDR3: TGCGCCAGCAGCCTATCATTGGGACTCTACAATGAGCAGTTCTTC.

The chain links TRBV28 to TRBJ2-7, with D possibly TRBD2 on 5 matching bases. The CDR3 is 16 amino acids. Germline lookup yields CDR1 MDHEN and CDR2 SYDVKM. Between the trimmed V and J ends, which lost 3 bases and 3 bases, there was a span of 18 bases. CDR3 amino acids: CASSLGSGGQSYEQYF. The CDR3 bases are TGTGCCAGCAGTTTGGGGTCGGGCGGGCAAAGCTACGAGCAGTACTTC.

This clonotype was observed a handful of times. The CDR3 protein is CASSDQGITGELFF. The CDR3 DNA is TGCGCCAGCAGCGATCAGGGTATAACCGGGGAGCTGTTTTTT. The chain links TRBV5-1 to TRBJ2-2; D may be TRBD1 (5 bases). Germline V gives CDR1 SGHRS, CDR2 YFSETQ. This CDR3 region has 14 residues. Trimming pared 4 bases from V and 5 bases from J, leaving 12 bases between.

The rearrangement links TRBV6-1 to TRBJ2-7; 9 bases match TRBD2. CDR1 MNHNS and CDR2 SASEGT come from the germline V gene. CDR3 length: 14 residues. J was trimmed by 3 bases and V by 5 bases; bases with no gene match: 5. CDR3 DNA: TGTGCCAGCAGTCCCTGGACTAGCGACTACGAGCAGTACTTC. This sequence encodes CASSPWTSDYEQYF.

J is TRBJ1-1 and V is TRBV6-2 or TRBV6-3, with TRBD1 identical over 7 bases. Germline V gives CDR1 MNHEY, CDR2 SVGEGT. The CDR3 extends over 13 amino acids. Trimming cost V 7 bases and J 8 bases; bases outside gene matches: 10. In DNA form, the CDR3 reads TGTGCCAGCAACGAGGGGGCGCGCATGGAAGCTTTCTTT. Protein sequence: CASNEGARMEAFF.

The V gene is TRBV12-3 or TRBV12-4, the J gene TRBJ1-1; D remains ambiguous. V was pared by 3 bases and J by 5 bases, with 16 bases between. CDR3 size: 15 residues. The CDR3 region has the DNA TGTGCCAGCAGTTTTTCTTTTTCGGGTTGGACTGAAGCTTTCTTT. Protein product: CASSFSFSGWTEAFF.

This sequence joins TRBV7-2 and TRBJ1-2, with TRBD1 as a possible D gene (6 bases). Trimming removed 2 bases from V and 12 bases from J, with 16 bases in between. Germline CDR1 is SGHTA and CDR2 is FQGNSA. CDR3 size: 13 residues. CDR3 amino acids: CASSLSEAGENTF. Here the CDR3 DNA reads TGTGCCAGCAGCTTAAGTGAAGCAGGGGAAAACACCTTC.

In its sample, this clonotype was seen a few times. DNA for the CDR3: TGTGCCAGCAGCCGGGACAGACAATACGAGCAGTACTTC. This gives the protein CASSRDRQYEQYF. The chain recombines TRBV7-3 with TRBJ2-7; 7 bases line up with TRBD1. The V segment lost 5 bases and the J segment 4 bases; nucleotides outside the gene matches: 5. The CDR3 sequence is 13 residues long. CDR1 SGHTA and CDR2 FQGTGA come from the germline V gene.